The 27 T cell receptor beta chains reported below all come from one sample, sequenced in a study of tumor-infiltrating lymphocytes in primary liver carcinoma (dated by TCRdb to about 2017). Without any cell sorting, total RNA and DNA were co-extracted from about 21-30 mg of bulk tissue using the AllPrep DNA/RNA mini kit. Sequenced on an Illumina HiSeq 2500. Using a constant-region primer and ProtoScript II reverse transcriptase, TCRbeta-specific cDNA was reverse-transcribed from roughly 460 ng total RNA. Three nested multiplex PCR rounds, following a slightly modified ARM-PCR procedure, were used to build the TCRbeta libraries. Each of the first two PCR rounds ran for roughly 9 cycles using multiplex TRBV1-TRBV30 forward primers together with a Cbeta reverse primer. TCRdb trimmed public reads at Q25 via fastp, called clones via MiXCR and kept in-frame beta chains. Entries are consolidated by CDR3 protein sequence, retaining the most common genes and DNA. The sample has roughly 50,000 distinct CDR3 sequences on record, about 80% of them singletons. 25% of the sample comes from the top ten.

What was sequenced was liver tumor tissue from sampling region 2. The meaning of the sample's cell subset or site label: tumor region T2, inferior pole. These receptors were obtained from a man in his forties with primary liver carcinoma and hepatitis B virus infection.

This clonotype has just a few counts. A read error is likely, as this CDR3 ends without the conserved phenylalanine or tryptophan. The CDR3 nucleotides are TGTGCCAGCAGACCCCGGGGGTCATACGAGCAGTACCTC. It encodes CASRPRGSYEQYL. This chain connects TRBV12-3 or TRBV12-4 to TRBJ2-7; possibly TRBD2 for D (6 bases). The CDR3 has 13 amino acids. Trimming removed 6 bases from V and 4 bases from J, with 13 bases in between.

The chain recombines TRBV10-2 with TRBJ2-1; TRBD2 is a possible D gene (6 bases). CDR3 length: 16 amino acids. Trimming took 9 bases from V and 1 from J, leaving 19 bases between them. In germline, CDR1 is WSHSY, CDR2 SAAADI. Here the CDR3 reads CASSLTIGSSYNEQFF. The CDR3 bases are TGCGCCAGTAGTCTCACTATCGGGAGTTCCTACAATGAGCAGTTCTTC.

The chain has TRBV12-3 or TRBV12-4 and TRBJ2-1; maybe TRBD1 (5 bases). The CDR3 contains 15 residues. V was pared by 9 bases and J by 1 base, with 16 bases between. The CDR3 DNA reads TGTGCCAGTAGCCTTATGAGGACATCCTACAATGAGCAGTTCTTC. The encoded protein is CASSLMRTSYNEQFF.

This clonotype was observed many times. The chain carries TRBV12-5 and TRBJ2-3; a weak D match, TRBD2 (5 bases). Germline V gene sequence: CDR1 LGHNT, CDR2 FRNRAP. The CDR3 spans 13 residues. V was cut by 3 bases and J by 6 bases, with 10 bases left in between. The CDR3 DNA reads TGTGCTAGTGGTTTCTACGGGGTCGATACGCAGTATTTT. Translated: CASGFYGVDTQYF.

On this clonotype itself: One end of the junction is discordant with germline, which a read error may explain. The chain combines TRBV5-6 with TRBJ2-2, with 7 positions matching TRBD1. This CDR3 has 16 residues. In germline, CDR1 is SGHDT, CDR2 YYEEEE. CDR3 sequence: CPSSLDRLLFTGELFF. DNA of the CDR3: TGTCCCAGCAGCTTGGACAGGCTGTTGTTCACTGGGGAGCTGTTTTTT.

In its sample, this clonotype was seen many times. This chain joins TRBV6-5 and TRBJ2-7; D is unclear. Per germline, CDR1 MNHEY and CDR2 SVGAGI. CDR3 length: 14 residues. The V end lost 7 bases, the J end lost 0 bases, and 13 bases lay between the germline ends. The CDR3 protein is CASKMRQSSYEQYF. The CDR3 DNA follows: TGTGCCAGCAAGATGAGACAAAGCTCCTACGAGCAGTACTTC.

The chain recombines TRBV9 with TRBJ1-6, with D unclear. CDR1 is SGDLS and CDR2 is YYNGEE in the germline V gene. This CDR3 has 16 amino acids. The V end was cut by 4 bases, the J end by 7 bases, with 18 bases between. The CDR3 region is CASSPPGTRGNSPLHF. In DNA form, the CDR3 reads TGTGCCAGCAGCCCCCCGGGCACCCGAGGCAATTCACCCCTCCACTTT.

This clonotype has at least ten counts. The chain employs TRBV5-1 and TRBJ1-2, with 10 bases lining up with TRBD1. CDR3 length equals 16 residues. Germline CDR1 is SGHRS and CDR2 is YFSETQ. After removal of 4 bases from V and 1 base from J, the junction contained 7 bases not matched to a gene. Here the CDR3 DNA reads TGCGCCAGCAGCCCGGGGACAGGGGCGATTAACTATGGCTACACCTTC. This codes for CASSPGTGAINYGYTF.

Notes on this clonotype: A much larger clone differs by one base, so this may be a read error. The V gene is TRBV9, the J gene TRBJ1-5, with 10 nucleotides matching TRBD1. The junction had 13 bases not matched to a gene; V was cut back by 4 bases and J by 0 bases. CDR3 size: 19 residues. Germline CDR1 SGDLS, CDR2 YYNGEE. The DNA for the CDR3 is TGTGCCAGCAGCCCGATCCCCCGGGACAGGGGATCTAGCAATCAGCCCCAGCATTTT. Amino acid sequence: CASSPIPRDRGSSNQPQHF.

Of note for this clonotype: Its ends do not fully match the called genes, so a read error is possible. The genes are TRBV6-1 and TRBJ1-1, with D perhaps TRBD1 (5 bases). This CDR3 spans 13 amino acids. Germline CDR1 reads MNHNS; CDR2 reads SASEGT. The CDR3 sequence: CVSNLDISTVAFF. CDR3 in DNA: TGTGTCAGCAATTTGGACATTTCCACTGTAGCTTTCTTT.

With regard to this clonotype: An end of the junction differs from the germline gene, which may be a read error. CDR3 DNA: TGTGCCAGCACTTCGACCGGGACAGGGGGAACCCCCGATACCCTCTATGGCAACACCTTC. Translated: CASTSTGTGGTPDTLYGNTF. The chain combines TRBV28 with TRBJ1-2; 11 bases align to TRBD1. The CDR3 spans 20 residues. CDR1 and CDR2 (germline): MDHEN, SYDVKM.

This rearrangement joins TRBV4-1 to TRBJ2-2; possibly TRBD1 for D (6 bases). Looked up from germline, CDR1 is MGHRA and CDR2 is YSYEKL. The ends were cut back, 6 bases at V and 4 bases at J, with 15 bases in the middle. CDR3 length equals 15 residues. The CDR3 sequence is CASSKDQGSTGELFF. Here the CDR3 DNA reads TGCGCCAGCAGTAAAGATCAGGGGAGCACCGGGGAGCTGTTTTTT.

The V call is TRBV6-1, the J call TRBJ2-3, with a possible D match to TRBD1 (6 bases). The germline gives CDR1 MNHNS, CDR2 SASEGT. The V and J ends lost 5 bases and 5 bases respectively, with 17 bases between them. The CDR3 is made up of 15 amino acids. For the CDR3, the DNA is TGTGCCAGCAGTCTCACAGGGTCCGGCATAGATACGCAGTATTTT. Protein product: CASSLTGSGIDTQYF.

This clonotype appeared once. This chain uses TRBV29-1 with TRBJ2-3; D ambiguous. Germline CDR1 SQVTM, CDR2 ANQGSEA. CDR3 length equals 10 residues. The V end lost 1 base, the J end lost 12 bases, and 8 bases lay between the germline ends. The CDR3 DNA reads as TGCAGCGTTGAAGCACGTCCTCAGTATTTT. This encodes CSVEARPQYF.

V usage is TRBV10-3 and J usage is TRBJ1-2; D is undetermined. Trimming took off 4 bases at V and 9 bases at J, with 12 bases between the two ends. The CDR3 is made up of 12 amino acids. CDR1 ENHRY and CDR2 SYGVKD come from the germline V gene. The CDR3 DNA is TGTGCCATCAGTGCGGCCAGCGAGTGCTACACCTTC. Protein: CAISAASECYTF.

The chain employs TRBV6-1 and TRBJ1-1; D is possibly TRBD1 (6 bases). V lost 3 bases and J 11 bases, leaving 19 bases between the germline ends. Germline V gene lookup returns CDR1 MNHNS and CDR2 SASEGT. The CDR3 runs 14 residues. CDR3 DNA sequence: TGTGCCAGCAGTGATTTGAGCAGGGGAGATGATGCTTTCTTT. Translated: CASSDLSRGDDAFF.

This chain uses TRBV2 with TRBJ2-6, with D possibly matching TRBD1 (5 bases). The CDR3 runs 14 residues. Germline values: CDR1 SNHLY, CDR2 FYNNEI. Trimming took off 3 bases at V and 19 bases at J, with 22 bases between the two ends. The CDR3 coding sequence is TGTGCCAGCAGTGACATCTCTGGGGCCAACGCCCTAACTTTC. It codes for CASSDISGANALTF. Full variable domain (remainder filled in from reference TRBV2 and TRBJ2-6): EPEVTQTPSHQVTQMGQEVILRCVPISNHLYFYWYRQILGQKVEFLVSFYNNEISEKSEIFDDQFSVERPDGSNFTLKIRSTKLEDSAMYFCASSDISGANALTFGAGSRLTVL.

On this clonotype itself: Germline and junction disagree at one end, which may indicate a read error. CDR3 DNA sequence: TGTGCCGGCAGTCATACTAGCGGCTTCGAGGATACGCAGTATTTT. This encodes CAGSHTSGFEDTQYF. The genes are TRBV11-2 and TRBJ2-3, with TRBD2 identical over 8 bases. CDR3 length: 15 amino acids. Per the germline V gene, CDR1 is SGHAT and CDR2 is FQNNGV.

This clonotype is termed medium-sized. The genes are TRBV7-3 and TRBJ2-7; 10 bases fit TRBD2. Germline CDR1 is SGHTA and CDR2 is FQGTGA. Trimming took 6 bases from V and 0 from J; bases not matched to a gene: 2. The CDR3 has 14 residues. Written as DNA, the CDR3 is TGTGCCAGCAGACCTAGCGGGGGCTCCTACGAGCAGTACTTC. Translating gives CASRPSGGSYEQYF.

The rearrangement joins TRBV6-5 to TRBJ1-4; D possibly corresponds to TRBD1 (6 bases). V shed 8 bases and J shed 7 bases, with 17 bases lying between them. This CDR3 spans 14 amino acids. CDR1 and CDR2 (germline): MNHEY, SVGAGI. The CDR3 region is CASGNKGGGEKLFF. CDR3 DNA sequence: TGTGCCAGCGGTAACAAAGGGGGTGGTGAAAAACTGTTTTTT.

This clonotype was found a few times. A read error may explain this, as a much larger clone is one base away. CDR3 bases: TGTGCCAGCAGTGATGGTCCCTACACCTTC. Translated, it gives CASSDGPYTF. This rearrangement joins TRBV6-1 to TRBJ1-2, with D uncertain. The germline V and J ends were trimmed by 3 bases and 10 bases, with 6 bases remaining between them. Germline V gene lookup returns CDR1 MNHNS and CDR2 SASEGT. CDR3 length: 10 residues.

A word on this clonotype: Germline is not matched at one junction end, which may reflect a read error. V is TRBV13 and J is TRBJ2-2; D not certain. The CDR3 spans 13 residues. Germline lookup yields CDR1 PRHDT and CDR2 FYEKMQ (reference sequence). For the CDR3, the DNA is TGTGTCAGCAGATTTACGACCACCGGGGAGCTGTTTTTT. Its protein is CVSRFTTTGELFF.

For this clonotype: This may be a read error: a much more frequent sequence differs by one nucleotide. The rearrangement joins TRBV7-9 to TRBJ2-7; possibly TRBD2 for D (6 bases). The germline V gene encodes CDR1 SEHNR and CDR2 FQNEAQ (reference sequence). This CDR3 region has 19 residues. CDR3 nucleotide sequence: TGTACCAGCAGCCATCCCGTGGAGGGCAAAACGTTCAACCCCTACGAGCAGTACTTC. This gives the protein CTSSHPVEGKTFNPYEQYF.

This chain connects TRBV3-1 to TRBJ1-5, with D unclear. The ends were cut back, 0 bases at V and 7 bases at J, with 10 bases in the middle. CDR3 length equals 14 residues. Germline lookup yields CDR1 LGHDT and CDR2 YNNKEL (reference sequence). CDR3 protein: CASSQDVVPQPQHF. The CDR3 coding sequence is TGTGCCAGCAGCCAAGACGTGGTCCCACAGCCCCAGCATTTT.

With regard to this clonotype: Relative to the germline gene, one junction end is altered; a read error may explain this. The chain has TRBV6-6 and TRBJ2-1, with D possibly being TRBD1 or TRBD2 (5 bases each). The CDR3 has 15 amino acids. Germline-derived CDR1 and CDR2 are MNHNY and SVGAGI (reference sequence). The DNA for the CDR3 is TGTGTCACCACCCTCCCCCGGGGCAACTACAATGGGCAGTTCTTC. This encodes CVTTLPRGNYNGQFF.

This clonotype was counted ten times or more. V usage is TRBV29-1 and J usage is TRBJ2-1; 8 bases align to TRBD2. V was pared by 4 bases and J by 4 bases, with 12 bases of the junction left unmatched. In germline, CDR1 is SQVTM, CDR2 ANQGSEA. The CDR3 is made up of 16 amino acids. CDR3 nucleotide sequence: TGCAGCGTTGGGGGTACGTCTAGCGGGCTTTACAATGAGCAGTTCTTC. Its protein product is CSVGGTSSGLYNEQFF.

V and J are TRBV11-2 and TRBJ2-2; a weak D match, TRBD2 (6 bases). Between the trimmed V and J ends, which lost 8 bases and 3 bases, there was a span of 16 bases. The CDR3 has 15 amino acids. Per germline, CDR1 SGHAT and CDR2 FQNNGV. CDR3 sequence reads: CASLTPGVHTGELFF. The CDR3 DNA is TGTGCCAGCCTCACACCGGGAGTACACACCGGGGAGCTGTTTTTT.